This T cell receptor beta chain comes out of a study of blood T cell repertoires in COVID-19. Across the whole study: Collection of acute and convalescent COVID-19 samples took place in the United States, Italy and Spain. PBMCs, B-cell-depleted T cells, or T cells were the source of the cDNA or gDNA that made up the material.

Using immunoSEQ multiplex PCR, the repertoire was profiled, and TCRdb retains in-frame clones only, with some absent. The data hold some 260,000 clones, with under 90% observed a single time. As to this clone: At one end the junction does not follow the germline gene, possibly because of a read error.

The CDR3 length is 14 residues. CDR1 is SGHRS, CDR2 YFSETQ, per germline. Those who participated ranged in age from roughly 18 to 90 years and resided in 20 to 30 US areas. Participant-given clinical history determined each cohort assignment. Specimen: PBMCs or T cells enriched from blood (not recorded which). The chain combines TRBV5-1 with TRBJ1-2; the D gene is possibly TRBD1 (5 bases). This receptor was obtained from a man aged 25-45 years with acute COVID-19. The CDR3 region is CASGLGGNNYGYTF. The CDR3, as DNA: TGTGCCAGCGGGCTTGGGGGGAACAACTATGGCTACACCTTC.